This T cell receptor beta chain comes out of a study of cytomegalovirus exposure and HLA in healthy donors. CDR3 length: 17 amino acids. Trimming cost V 3 bases and J 1 base; bases outside gene matches: 9. Germline V gene lookup returns CDR1 LGHNT and CDR2 FRNRAP. A multiplex PCR was run with 60 Vbeta primers and 13 Jbeta primers. Some clones are missing from TCRdb's copy, which holds only in-frame ones; the method was immunoSEQ multiplex PCR. The table records hundreds of thousands of clones, 82% of them present only once. Comments on this clone: The antigen is unknown.

Notes on the study in general: Analyzed later, most CMV-associated TCR beta chains appeared HLA-restricted. The sole available immune exposure information was CMV serostatus. In presence/absence analyses, roughly uniform sequencing depth across donors was assumed.

Material for sequencing was PBMCs. The chain employs TRBV12-5 and TRBJ2-5, with 9 bases aligning to TRBD2. The TCR sequence derives from a man in his forties in good health and CMV-seropositive. The CDR3 is CASGLKTSGDFQETQYF. CDR3 nucleotide sequence: TGTGCTAGTGGTTTAAAGACTAGCGGAGACTTCCAAGAGACCCAGTACTTC.